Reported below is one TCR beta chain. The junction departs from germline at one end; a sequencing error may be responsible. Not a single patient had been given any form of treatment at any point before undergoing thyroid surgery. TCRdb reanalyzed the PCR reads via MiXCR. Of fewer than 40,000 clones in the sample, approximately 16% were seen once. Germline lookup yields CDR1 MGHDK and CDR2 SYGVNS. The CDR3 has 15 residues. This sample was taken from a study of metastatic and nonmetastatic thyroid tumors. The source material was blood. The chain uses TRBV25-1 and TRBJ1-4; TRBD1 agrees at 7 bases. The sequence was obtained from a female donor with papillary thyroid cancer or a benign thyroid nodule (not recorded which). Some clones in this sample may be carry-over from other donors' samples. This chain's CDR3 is CASSDCTGVGEKLFF. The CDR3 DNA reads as TGTGCCAGCAGTGATTGTACAGGGGTGGGTGAAAAACTATTTTTT.